The rows below give T cell receptor beta chains drawn from one sample of a study of cytomegalovirus exposure and HLA in healthy donors. Only in-frame clones appear in the TCRdb table, and some are missing; sequencing was by immunoSEQ multiplex PCR. The table records around 100,000 clones, approximately 95% of them present only once. The specimen was PBMCs. These receptor sequences come from a woman aged 18-29 years in good health and CMV-seronegative. Each CDR3 is given with its conserved first and last residue. The order of the fields is V gene, clone size, CDR3 length, CDR3 protein. Size is stated for part of the rows, as once, few or many counts, or as a class when the clone is expanded.

TRBV29-1 once 14 CSVRTSFGTYEQYF
TRBV2 - 14 CASMSGTSGETQYF
TRBV27 once 19 CASGTVPGAVSSYNSPLHF
TRBV5-1 - 16 CASSLGSGLPQETQYF
TRBV5-6 - 16 CASSWEVGEGLDTQYF
TRBV11-2 - 20 CASSLEGGRQGFLPNEKLFF
TRBV4-1 - 16 CASSQESGQGNTEAFF
TRBV18 - 14 CASSPLRVNTEAFF
TRBV9 - 16 CASSVGGTSGTYEQYF
TRBV29-1 - 15 CSVGTGGGRNQPQHF
TRBV4-3 - 17 CASSQERGGASTDTQYF
TRBV9 - 15 CASSASPGGEDGYTF
TRBV7-9 - 14 CASSTPSGSGEQFF
TRBV11-2 - 15 CASSWGQGASSEAFF
TRBV5-6 - 15 CASSPGGGSGYGYTF
TRBV6-1 - 14 CASITGGPGDTQYF
TRBV10-3 - 14 CAISEFNSNYGYTF
TRBV18 - 17 CASSPRVSGPFYYGYTF
TRBV10-3 - 16 CAIMGTSGKSSYEQYF
TRBV6-5 - 15 CASSPLGVDTGELFF
TRBV20-1 - 11 CSASRGNEQFF
TRBV4-1 - 14 CASSQVRGGETQYF
TRBV6-1 - 14 CASSGGVGTGELFF
TRBV11-3 - 16 CASSFSGLSSYNEQFF
TRBV5-1 - 15 CASSLVGDRFNEQFF
TRBV27 - 16 CASSHHPGSTTYEQYF
TRBV7-2 - 15 CASSLEGQANYGYTF
TRBV2 - 16 CASSPPGLAGVYEQFF
TRBV2 - 14 CASTAGVGGETQYF
TRBV2 - 15 CASSESGGSSYEQYF
TRBV5-8 - 15 CASSLGQGADNEQFF
TRBV5-1 - 15 CASSSEQGVRETQYF
TRBV7-6 - 14 CASSEWAGQYEQYF
TRBV14 - 15 CASSQVPSGADTQYF
TRBV30 once 14 CAWSGGLATEEQFF
TRBV18 - 16 CASSYQRTSGYNEQFF
TRBV5-6 once 15 CASSDTSGGVSGQYF
TRBV6-1 once 15 CASSVRQGTSYGYTF
TRBV27 - 14 CASSLTGTVYEQYF
TRBV7-2 - 16 CASSLEITGGRQPQHF
TRBV6-1 - 13 CASRVGQDLGYTF
TRBV7-2 - 15 CASSLGRAGGEKLFF
TRBV5-1 - 16 CASSPFVAGGNNEQFF
TRBV15 few 15 CATSRGGGPSYEQYF
TRBV9 once 12 CASSAGNQPQHF
TRBV6-5 once 14 CASSYNGGSYEQYF
TRBV20-1 - 11 CSANTGFEQYF
TRBV7-9 - 14 CASSLGQRAGELFF